This TCR beta chain came from a study of shared clonotypes between healthy human individuals. Generated by immunoSEQ multiplex PCR, the TCRdb table keeps only in-frame clones and is missing some. The sample consists of over 2 million clones, about nine tenths of them appearing once. Concerning this clone: One end of the junction is discordant with germline, which a read error may explain.

Germline V gives CDR1 SGHAT, CDR2 FQNNGV. The CDR3 extends over 17 amino acids. This rearrangement joins TRBV11-2 to TRBJ2-4, with 15 bases aligning to TRBD2. This TCR derives from a man between 18 and 35 years old in good health. Some clones in this sample may be carry-over from other donors' samples. The specimen was naive CD4+ T cells from PBMCs. Regarding subset: CD45RA+ positively selected. CDR3 DNA sequence: TGTGCCAGCAGCTTAGGGACTAGCGGGAGGGCCAAGAACATTCAGTACTTC. This codes for CASSLGTSGRAKNIQYF.